A single sample gave rise to the 9 T cell receptor beta chains below, sequenced in a study of CD8 T cells in Susac syndrome. Reverse transcription used about 0.5 to 1 ug RNA and random hexamers. TCRdb processed the immunoSEQ multiplex PCR reads anew with MiXCR; each CDR3 protein has one entry. Altogether around 180,000 distinct CDR3 sequences are present, 85% to 95% being singletons, with the ten largest covering 0.12%. The sequenced material came from CD4+ T cells from PBMCs. The receptors shown here come from a human donor with Susac syndrome.

This chain joins TRBV6-1 and TRBJ2-7, with a possible D match to TRBD2 (7 bases). The CDR3 is 17 amino acids. V dropped 6 bases and J dropped 5 bases, with 26 bases sitting between them. Germline V CDR1 and CDR2: MNHNS, SASEGT. The CDR3 is CASRPIPGGRERNEQYF. The CDR3 DNA reads TGTGCCAGCAGACCTATTCCCGGGGGGCGCGAGCGGAACGAGCAGTACTTC.

The chain combines TRBV19 with TRBJ2-3, with TRBD2 as a possible D gene (6 bases). There are 14 residues in the CDR3. V was shortened by 3 bases and J by 4 bases, with 11 bases between the two germline ends. From germline, CDR1 is LNHDA and CDR2 SQIVND (reference sequence). Here the CDR3 DNA reads TGTGCCAGTAGTATTCCTGGGACTGCAGATACGCAGTATTTT. This gives the protein CASSIPGTADTQYF.

This chain connects TRBV7-2 to TRBJ2-7; TRBD2 agrees at 10 bases. The CDR3 length is 15 residues. V lost 5 bases, J lost 1 base, and 5 bases stayed unmatched. The germline CDR1 and CDR2 sequences are SGHTA and FQGNSA. CDR3 loop: CASSLGTSASYEQYF. The CDR3 coding sequence is TGTGCCAGCAGCCTCGGGACTAGCGCGTCCTACGAGCAGTACTTC.

This clonotype came up once. The chain links TRBV5-1 to TRBJ2-5; weak D call: TRBD2 (5 bases). The CDR3 has 14 amino acids. The V and J ends lost 0 bases and 2 bases respectively, with 8 bases between them. Germline V gene lookup returns CDR1 SGHRS and CDR2 YFSETQ. As DNA, the CDR3 is TGCGCCAGCAGCTTGGCATCGGGGCAAGAGACCCAGTACTTC. Its protein is CASSLASGQETQYF.

This clonotype appeared once. The chain is built from TRBV20-1 and TRBJ2-3, with no clear D. Germline V CDR1 and CDR2: DFQATT, SNEGSKA (reference sequence). The CDR3 consists of 14 residues. V lost 6 bases to trimming and J lost 1 base, with 14 bases between them. CDR3 region: CSAQGHYRTDTQYF. The DNA for the CDR3 is TGCAGTGCACAAGGCCACTACCGCACAGATACGCAGTATTTT.

This chain connects TRBV7-9 to TRBJ2-6; 8 bases map to TRBD1. CDR1 is SEHNR and CDR2 is FQNEAQ in the germline V gene (reference sequence). The length of the CDR3 is 16 residues. Trimming removed 5 bases from V and 2 bases from J; junction bases left unmatched: 5. The CDR3, as DNA: TGTGCCAGCAGCCACCTGACAGGGGCTGGGGCCAACGTCCTGACTTTC. Translation gives CASSHLTGAGANVLTF.

This sequence joins TRBV20-1 and TRBJ1-1, with TRBD1 matching over 8 bases. V trimming: 1 base; J trimming: 3 bases; junction bases outside the gene matches: 7. In germline, CDR1 is DFQATT, CDR2 SNEGSKA (reference sequence). This CDR3 has 15 amino acids. CDR3 in amino acids: CSARVDRVGDTEAFF. The CDR3 bases are TGCAGTGCTAGAGTGGACAGGGTGGGGGACACTGAAGCTTTCTTT.

This sequence joins TRBV11-2 and TRBJ1-2, with unresolved D. V dropped 5 bases and J dropped 0 bases, with 7 bases sitting between them. Looked up from germline, CDR1 is SGHAT and CDR2 is FQNNGV. The CDR3 loop spans 13 amino acids. As DNA, the CDR3 is TGTGCCAGCAGCCACGATGCTAACTATGGCTACACCTTC. Residues: CASSHDANYGYTF.

V and J are TRBV4-2 and TRBJ2-7, with 12 bases aligning to TRBD2. Germline V lookup: CDR1 LGHNA, CDR2 YNFKEQ. V gave up 3 bases and J gave up 3 bases; unmatched junction bases: 3. CDR3 length equals 15 residues. For the CDR3, the DNA is TGTGCCAGCAGCCACGGACTAGCGGGGAGCTACGAGCAGTACTTC. It translates to CASSHGLAGSYEQYF.